A selection of T cell receptor beta chains follows, all from one sample in a study of T-cell memory formation after mild COVID-19. Each CDR3 protein gets one entry after TCRdb re-called the 5' RACE reads with MiXCR. In the table there are about 560,000 distinct CDR3 sequences, 18% of which are singletons. Material for sequencing was PBMCs or a T cell subset sorted from them (not recorded which). These receptors originate from an adult woman who had mild COVID-19 (a few samples of this study predate the infection). Cell type and time point are not known. Each CDR3 is given with its conserved first and last residue. The D gene is left open where the match is weak. Expanded clones are given a class, and other clones once, few, many or no size at all.

J | V | D | size | CDR3 | DNA
TRBJ2-5 | TRBV29-1 | TRBD2 | few | CSVIIAGGLETQYF | TGCAGCGTGATTATAGCGGGGGGGCTAGAGACCCAGTACTTC
TRBJ2-4 | TRBV15 | NA | few | CATSPRSGVAKNIQYF | TGTGCCACCAGCCCTCGATCGGGGGTGGCCAAAAACATTCAGTACTTC
TRBJ1-6 | TRBV20-1 | NA | few | CSARDLAGQSSPLHF | TGCAGTGCTAGAGATCTCGCGGGGCAAAGTTCACCCCTCCACTTT
TRBJ2-2 | TRBV9 | NA | few | CASNEGLNTGELFF | TGTGCCAGCAATGAGGGACTGAACACCGGGGAGCTGTTTTTT
TRBJ1-1 | TRBV18 | TRBD1 | NA | CASSQGTGGEAFF | TGTGCCAGCTCACAAGGGACAGGCGGGGAAGCTTTCTTT
TRBJ2-1 | TRBV27 | NA | many | CASSHPGSYNEQFF | TGTGCCAGCAGTCACCCGGGGTCCTACAATGAGCAGTTCTTC
TRBJ2-7 | TRBV9 | NA | NA | CASSVASVTYEQYF | TGTGCCAGCAGCGTGGCTAGCGTGACCTACGAGCAGTACTTC
TRBJ2-1 | TRBV9 | TRBD2 | few | CASSTSPGGLAGPGNEQFF | TGTGCCAGCAGCACCTCACCCGGGGGACTAGCGGGGCCGGGCAATGAGCAGTTCTTC
TRBJ1-1 | TRBV29-1 | NA | few | CSVSTGNTEAFF | TGCAGCGTCAGTACAGGGAACACTGAAGCTTTCTTT
TRBJ2-3 | TRBV24-1 | NA | few | CATSDLEGTGADTQYF | TGTGCCACCAGTGATTTGGAGGGTACCGGCGCAGATACGCAGTATTTT
TRBJ1-5 | TRBV20-1 | NA | many | CSASIAGNSNQPQHF | TGCAGTGCTAGTATCGCTGGGAATAGCAATCAGCCCCAGCATTTT
TRBJ2-4 | TRBV7-8 | TRBD2 | few | CASSLVPSGLAVPKNIQYF | TGTGCCAGCAGCTTAGTCCCTAGCGGGCTAGCCGTACCCAAAAACATTCAGTACTTC
TRBJ2-1 | TRBV5-1 | NA | NA | CASSFGPDYNEQFF | TGCGCCAGCAGCTTCGGGCCGGACTACAATGAGCAGTTCTTC
TRBJ2-3 | TRBV2 | TRBD2 | NA | CASSESRGDTQYF | TGTGCCAGCAGTGAGTCGCGGGGGGATACGCAGTATTTT
TRBJ1-1 | TRBV7-9 | NA | few | CASSPKQAGTEAFF | TGTGCCAGCAGCCCAAAACAGGCGGGCACTGAAGCTTTCTTT
TRBJ1-1 | TRBV7-9 | NA | NA | CASSSGLSITEAFF | TGTGCCAGCAGCTCCGGACTCAGTATCACTGAAGCTTTCTTT
TRBJ2-3 | TRBV7-9 | NA | few | CASSLPRRGPLSTDTQYF | TGTGCCAGCAGCTTGCCTCGGCGGGGGCCGCTGAGCACAGATACGCAGTATTTT
TRBJ2-1 | TRBV5-1 | TRBD2 | NA | CASSLSPAGLADNEQFF | TGCGCCAGCAGCTTGTCCCCGGCGGGACTAGCGGACAATGAGCAGTTCTTC
TRBJ2-7 | TRBV3-1 | NA | few | CASSYVRWGSSYEQYF | TGTGCCAGCAGCTACGTAAGGTGGGGAAGCTCTTACGAGCAGTACTTC
TRBJ1-1 | TRBV27 | NA | NA | CASSLYPPGGRARENTEAFF | TGTGCCAGCAGTTTATACCCCCCCGGGGGGCGGGCGAGGGAGAACACTGAAGCTTTCTTT
TRBJ1-6 | TRBV20-1 | NA | few | CSARDLNSPLHF | TGCAGTGCTAGAGATCTGAATTCACCCCTCCACTTT
TRBJ2-2 | TRBV5-6 | NA | NA | CASSPSSVGVNTGELFF | TGTGCCAGCAGCCCATCCTCTGTGGGGGTGAACACCGGGGAGCTGTTTTTT
TRBJ1-2 | TRBV24-1 | TRBD1 | few | CATSDTGTVHGYTF | TGTGCCACCAGTGATACCGGGACAGTGCATGGCTACACCTTC
TRBJ2-1 | TRBV9 | TRBD2 | NA | CASSQVGGLGASEQFF | TGTGCCAGCAGCCAGGTAGGGGGACTAGGAGCAAGTGAGCAGTTCTTC
TRBJ2-7 | TRBV5-4 | NA | NA | CASIGLSNEQYF | TGTGCCAGCATTGGGCTTAGTAACGAGCAGTACTTC
TRBJ2-7 | TRBV7-9 | TRBD1 | NA | CASSFWTGGIYEQYF | TGTGCCAGCAGCTTCTGGACAGGGGGCATATACGAGCAGTACTTC
TRBJ1-1 | TRBV5-1 | TRBD1 | few | CASSLAGTGVGLAFF | TGCGCCAGCAGCTTGGCCGGGACAGGAGTCGGTCTGGCTTTCTTT
TRBJ2-7 | TRBV15 | NA | NA | CATSRDPGPTPHEQYF | TGTGCCACCAGCAGAGATCCGGGACCCACCCCCCACGAGCAGTACTTC
TRBJ2-3 | TRBV7-9 | NA | NA | CAAHYWGHSDGGTQYF | TGTGCCGCCCATTACTGGGGACACTCGGACGGAGGTACGCAGTATTTT
TRBJ1-6 | TRBV2 | NA | NA | CASSYQGRTNSPLHF | TGTGCCAGCAGCTACCAGGGACGGACTAATTCACCCCTCCACTTT
TRBJ2-2 | TRBV9 | NA | few | CASSPRTRVGTGELFF | TGTGCCAGCAGCCCAAGGACCCGGGTGGGGACCGGGGAGCTGTTTTTT
TRBJ2-1 | TRBV7-2 | TRBD2 | many | CASSLRPRTSGEQFF | TGTGCCAGCAGCTTGAGACCTAGGACTAGCGGTGAGCAGTTCTTC
TRBJ2-7 | TRBV12-3/TRBV12-4 | NA | few | CASSRSLVSEQYF | TGTGCCAGCAGTCGATCACTAGTTTCCGAGCAGTACTTC
TRBJ2-3 | TRBV20-1 | TRBD2 | NA | CSARLSFHGPGLAAGSDTQYF | TGCAGTGCTAGACTCTCGTTCCACGGCCCCGGTCTAGCGGCTGGGTCAGATACGCAGTATTTT
TRBJ1-3 | TRBV6-1 | NA | few | CASSEAHGGSSGNTIYF | TGTGCCAGCAGTGAAGCACACGGGGGGAGCTCTGGAAACACCATATATTTT
TRBJ2-2 | TRBV5-1 | TRBD2 | few | CASSPGTSGVTGELFF | TGCGCCAGCAGCCCAGGGACTAGCGGGGTAACCGGGGAGCTGTTTTTT
TRBJ1-1 | TRBV18 | TRBD1 | few | CASSPPGTGRNTEAFF | TGTGCCAGCTCACCACCCGGGACAGGGCGAAACACTGAAGCTTTCTTT
TRBJ1-1 | TRBV10-3 | NA | NA | CAISATSGFPEAFF | TGTGCCATCAGTGCAACTTCGGGGTTCCCTGAAGCTTTCTTT
TRBJ2-3 | TRBV2 | NA | NA | CASTGPASDTQYF | TGTGCCAGCACCGGTCCAGCGTCGGATACGCAGTATTTT
TRBJ2-1 | TRBV15 | NA | few | CATSRDMAGAYNEQFF | TGTGCCACCAGCAGAGATATGGCAGGGGCTTACAATGAGCAGTTCTTC
TRBJ2-3 | TRBV7-3 | TRBD2 | few | CASSARGGVPTDTQYF | TGTGCCAGCAGCGCCCGGGGGGGGGTACCCACAGATACGCAGTATTTT
TRBJ2-7 | TRBV20-1 | NA | NA | CSAREDSSYEQYF | TGCAGTGCTAGAGAGGACAGTTCCTACGAGCAGTACTTC
TRBJ1-6 | TRBV21-1 | NA | NA | CASSKGGRWDSPLHF | TGTGCCAGCAGCAAAGGAGGGCGTTGGGATTCACCCCTCCACTTT